These T cell receptor beta chains were read from a single sample in a study of cytomegalovirus exposure and HLA in healthy donors. Sequencing used immunoSEQ multiplex PCR; TCRdb keeps in-frame clones, though not all of them. The sample records about 82,000 clones, roughly 80% being singletons. The sample taken for sequencing was PBMCs. These receptors all come from a man aged 45 to 65 in good health and CMV-seronegative. CDR3s leave out the opening cysteine and the closing phenylalanine or tryptophan. Only part of the rows carry a size: once, few, many, or a class if the clone is expanded.

.,TRBJ2-7,TRBV4-1,ASSQAGGTRIYEQY
.,TRBJ1-2,TRBV18,ASSPQRDSQYGYT
.,TRBJ1-1,TRBV5-1,ASSSQTGATEAF
.,TRBJ1-4,TRBV7-2,ASSLAWGGVNEKLF
.,TRBJ2-7,TRBV18,ASSPGGSGGAGHEQY
.,TRBJ1-6,TRBV28,ASIPSAGVVSPLH
once,TRBJ1-5,TRBV16,ASSQVLGDNQPQH
.,TRBJ2-1,TRBV6-1,ASSNGLAGVNEQF
.,TRBJ1-5,TRBV7-2,ASSTSQGPGQPQH
.,TRBJ2-7,TRBV10-1,ASSARGEQY
.,TRBJ1-2,TRBV6-6,ASSYGGAGYT
.,TRBJ1-4,TRBV28,ASRSGTAWGKLF
.,TRBJ2-7,TRBV9,ASSLGLNTYEQY
.,TRBJ2-7,TRBV15,ATSRDAGTYEQY
.,TRBJ1-5,TRBV27,ASQSAGQGQVPQH
.,TRBJ2-1,TRBV21-1,ASSKGGVTPLYNEQF
.,.,TRBV30,AWTQGSYEQY
.,TRBJ2-3,TRBV5-1,ASSLRGDTQY
.,TRBJ1-2,TRBV6-5,ASSSATGVVYGYT
.,TRBJ1-6,TRBV2,ASLGTGALLYNSPLH
few,TRBJ1-5,TRBV4-3,ASSQGRGQPQH
.,TRBJ1-6,TRBV6-5,ASSYGGTGEGSPLH
.,TRBJ2-7,TRBV9,ASSAGGTSYEQY
once,TRBJ2-7,TRBV5-1,ASSLGLLYYEQY
.,TRBJ2-3,TRBV19,ASSTTGGDGTQY
once,TRBJ2-2,TRBV7-3,ATRSGKNTGELF
many,TRBJ1-2,TRBV28,ASRAEYGYT
.,TRBJ2-3,TRBV10-2,ASSGQGASTDTQY
.,TRBJ2-7,TRBV20-1,SAIRGYEQY
.,TRBJ1-2,TRBV19,ASSSEGGPHGYT
.,TRBJ1-2,TRBV6-1,ASSDATGGGNGYT
.,TRBJ2-7,TRBV18,ASSLFEEYEQY
.,TRBJ2-3,TRBV7-2,ASSSPNRTSGGTDTQY
.,TRBJ2-1,TRBV2,ASSERSLNEQF
.,TRBJ2-7,TRBV6-1,ASTQGGGSREQY
once,TRBJ2-7,TRBV4-2,ASSLRTGGYEQY
.,TRBJ1-3,TRBV19,ASSQDRAGNTIY
few,TRBJ1-6,TRBV2,ASSGPTGGDSPLH
few,TRBJ1-2,TRBV10-3,AISESGFGYT
.,TRBJ2-7,TRBV30,AWSVPARAYEQY
.,TRBJ2-7,TRBV28,ASSQSRGSSYEQY